This T cell receptor beta chain was found in a study of cytomegalovirus exposure and HLA in healthy donors. The PCR made use of 60 Vbeta and 13 Jbeta primers. Profiling relied on immunoSEQ multiplex PCR, and the TCRdb table lists in-frame clones only, not all of them. The data contain about 130,000 clones, over 70% of them singletons. With regard to this clone: Other DNA variants within this sample encode the same CDR3.

The length of the CDR3 is 13 residues. V gave up 3 bases and J gave up 3 bases, with 7 bases separating them. Germline lookup yields CDR1 KGHSH and CDR2 LQKENI. This receptor was taken from a woman aged 55 to 70 in good health and CMV-seropositive. This chain uses TRBV18 with TRBJ2-3; D gene uncertain. The sequenced sample was PBMCs. In DNA, the CDR3 is TGTGCCAGCTCACCGAGAGGTACAGATACGCAGTATTTT. It encodes CASSPRGTDTQYF. Using reference TRBV18 and TRBJ2-3 for the parts outside the CDR3, the full variable domain is NAGVMQNPRHLVRRRGQEARLRCSPMKGHSHVYWYRQLPEEGLKFMVYLQKENIIDESGMPKERFSAEFPKEGPSILRIQQVVRGDSAAYFCASSPRGTDTQYFGPGTRLTVL.